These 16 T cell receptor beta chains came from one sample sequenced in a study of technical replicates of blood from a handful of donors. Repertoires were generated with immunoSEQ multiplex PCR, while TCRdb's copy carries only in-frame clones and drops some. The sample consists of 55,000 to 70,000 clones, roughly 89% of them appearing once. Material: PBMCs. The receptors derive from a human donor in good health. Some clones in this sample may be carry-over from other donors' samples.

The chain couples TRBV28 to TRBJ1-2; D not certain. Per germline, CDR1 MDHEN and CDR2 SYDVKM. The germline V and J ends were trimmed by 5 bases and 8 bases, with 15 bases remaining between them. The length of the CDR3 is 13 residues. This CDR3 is CASSPGSLRGYTF. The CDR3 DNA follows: TGTGCCAGCAGTCCCGGGTCCCTGCGGGGCTACACCTTC.

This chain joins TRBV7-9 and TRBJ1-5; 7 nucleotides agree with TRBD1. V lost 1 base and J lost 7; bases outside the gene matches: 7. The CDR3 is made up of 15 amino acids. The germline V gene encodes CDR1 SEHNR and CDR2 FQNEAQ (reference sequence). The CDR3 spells CASSLGGTVTQPQHF. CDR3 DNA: TGTGCCAGCAGCTTAGGGGGGACAGTGACGCAGCCCCAGCATTTT.

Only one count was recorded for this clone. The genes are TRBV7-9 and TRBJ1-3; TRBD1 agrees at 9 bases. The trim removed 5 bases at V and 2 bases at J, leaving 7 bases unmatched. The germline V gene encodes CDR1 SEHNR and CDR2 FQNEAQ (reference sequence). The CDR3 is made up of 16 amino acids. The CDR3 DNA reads TGTGCCAGCAGCACCACGGGACAGGGCCCTGGAAACACCATATATTTT. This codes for CASSTTGQGPGNTIYF.

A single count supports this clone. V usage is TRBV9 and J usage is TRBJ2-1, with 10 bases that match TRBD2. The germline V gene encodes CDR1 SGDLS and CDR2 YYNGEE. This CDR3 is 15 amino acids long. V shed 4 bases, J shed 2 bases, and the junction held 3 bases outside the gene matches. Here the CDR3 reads CASSLSGRAYNEQFF. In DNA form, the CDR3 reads TGTGCCAGCAGCCTCAGCGGGAGGGCCTACAATGAGCAGTTCTTC.

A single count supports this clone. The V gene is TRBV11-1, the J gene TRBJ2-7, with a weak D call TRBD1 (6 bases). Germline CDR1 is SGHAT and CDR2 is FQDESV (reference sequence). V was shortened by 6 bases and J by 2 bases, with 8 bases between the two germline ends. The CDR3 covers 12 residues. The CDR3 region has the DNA TGTGCCAGCAGTCGGACAGCCTACGAGCAGTACTTC. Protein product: CASSRTAYEQYF.

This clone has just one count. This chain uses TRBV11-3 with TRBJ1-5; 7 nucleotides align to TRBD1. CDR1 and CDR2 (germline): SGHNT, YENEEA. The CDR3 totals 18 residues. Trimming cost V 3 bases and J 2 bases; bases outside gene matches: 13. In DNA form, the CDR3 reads TGTGCCAGCAGCTTTAAAGGGGACAGCGATATGGGCAATCAGCCCCAGCATTTT. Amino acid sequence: CASSFKGDSDMGNQPQHF.

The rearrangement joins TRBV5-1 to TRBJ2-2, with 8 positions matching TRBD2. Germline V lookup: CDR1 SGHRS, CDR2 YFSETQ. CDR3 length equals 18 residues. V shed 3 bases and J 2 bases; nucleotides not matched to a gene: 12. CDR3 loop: CASSYGRLAGPNTGELFF. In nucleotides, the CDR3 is TGCGCCAGCAGCTACGGACGGCTAGCGGGTCCAAACACCGGGGAGCTGTTTTTT.

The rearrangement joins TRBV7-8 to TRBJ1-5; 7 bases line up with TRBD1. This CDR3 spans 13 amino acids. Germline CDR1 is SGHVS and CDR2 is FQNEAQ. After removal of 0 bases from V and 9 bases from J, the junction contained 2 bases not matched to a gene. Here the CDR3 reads CASSLARDRPQHF. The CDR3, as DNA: TGTGCCAGCAGCTTAGCGCGGGACAGGCCCCAGCATTTT.

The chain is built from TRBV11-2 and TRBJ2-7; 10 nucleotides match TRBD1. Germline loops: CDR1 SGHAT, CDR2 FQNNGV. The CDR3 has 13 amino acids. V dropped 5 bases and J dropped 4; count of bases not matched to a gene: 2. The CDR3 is CASSTDRGYEQYF. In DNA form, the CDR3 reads TGTGCCAGCAGCACGGACAGGGGGTACGAGCAGTACTTC.

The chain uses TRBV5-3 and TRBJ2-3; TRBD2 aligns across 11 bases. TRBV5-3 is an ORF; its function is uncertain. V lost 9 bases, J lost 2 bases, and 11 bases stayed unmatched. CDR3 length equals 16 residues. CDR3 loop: CAKTSGGVVVTDTQYF. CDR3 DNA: TGTGCCAAAACTAGCGGGGGTGTTGTGGTCACAGATACGCAGTATTTT.

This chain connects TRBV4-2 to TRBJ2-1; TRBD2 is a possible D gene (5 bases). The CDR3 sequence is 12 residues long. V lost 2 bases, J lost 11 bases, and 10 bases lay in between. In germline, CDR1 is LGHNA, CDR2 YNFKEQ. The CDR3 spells CASSQTDGKQFF. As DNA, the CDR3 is TGTGCCAGCAGCCAAACCGACGGGAAGCAGTTCTTC.

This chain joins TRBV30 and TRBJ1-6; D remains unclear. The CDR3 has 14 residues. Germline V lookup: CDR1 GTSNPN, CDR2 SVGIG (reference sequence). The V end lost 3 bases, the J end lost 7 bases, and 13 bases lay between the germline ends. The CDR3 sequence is CAWRGTGGNSPLHF. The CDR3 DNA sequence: TGTGCCTGGAGGGGTACGGGTGGGAATTCACCCCTCCACTTT.

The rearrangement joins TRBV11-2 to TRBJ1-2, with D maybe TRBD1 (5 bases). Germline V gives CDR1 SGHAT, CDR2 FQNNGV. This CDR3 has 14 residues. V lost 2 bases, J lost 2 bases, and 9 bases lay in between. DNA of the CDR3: TGTGCCAGCAGCTTAAATCAGGGAAACTATGGCTACACCTTC. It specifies CASSLNQGNYGYTF.

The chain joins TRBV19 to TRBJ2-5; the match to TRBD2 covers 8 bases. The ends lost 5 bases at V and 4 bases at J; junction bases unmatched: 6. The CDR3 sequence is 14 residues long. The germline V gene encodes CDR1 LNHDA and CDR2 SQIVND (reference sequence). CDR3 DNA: TGTGCCAGTAGTTACAACGGGAGGGTAGAGACCCAGTACTTC. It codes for CASSYNGRVETQYF.

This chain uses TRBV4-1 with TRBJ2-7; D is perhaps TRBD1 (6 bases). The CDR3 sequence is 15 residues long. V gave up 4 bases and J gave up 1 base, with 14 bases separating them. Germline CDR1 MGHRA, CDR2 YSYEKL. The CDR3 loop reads CASSPEFRGSYEQYF. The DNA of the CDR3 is TGCGCCAGCAGCCCGGAGTTCAGGGGATCCTACGAGCAGTACTTC.

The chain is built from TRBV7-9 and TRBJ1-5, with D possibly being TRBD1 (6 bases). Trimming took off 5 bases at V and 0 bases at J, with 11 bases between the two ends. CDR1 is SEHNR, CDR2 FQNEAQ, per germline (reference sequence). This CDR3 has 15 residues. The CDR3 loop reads CASSPTGSSNQPQHF. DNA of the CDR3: TGTGCCAGCAGCCCCACAGGGAGTAGCAATCAGCCCCAGCATTTT.